This T cell receptor beta chain came from a study of T cell responses to AZD1222 COVID-19 vaccine. Study-level findings and limits: The span of vaccine-associated CD4 TCRs extended across spike, with dominance at 160-218 and 743-854. There were mostly white British donors and more females than males, and clonal diversity was possibly underestimated. With two AZD1222 doses given, Spike-specific TCR breadth and depth both rose.

In its sample, this clone was seen a few times. Its target is not known. The protocol was immunoSEQ multiplex PCR, while the TCRdb copy is restricted to in-frame clones and leaves out a portion. The data hold 150,000 or so clones, with approximately 91% observed a single time. V was shortened by 4 bases and J by 4 bases, with 16 bases between the two germline ends. The CDR3 length is 15 residues. In germline, CDR1 is LGHNA, CDR2 YNFKEQ. Second doses at about 4 or about 12 weeks were pooled. This specimen was peripheral blood, taken 28 days after the second AZD1222 dose. This TCR came from an adult who received the AZD1222 COVID-19 vaccine. The chain has TRBV4-2 and TRBJ1-2, with D unresolved. The chain's CDR3 is CASSRPELESYGYTF. For the CDR3, the DNA is TGTGCCAGCAGCCGCCCGGAGCTAGAGTCCTATGGCTACACCTTC.